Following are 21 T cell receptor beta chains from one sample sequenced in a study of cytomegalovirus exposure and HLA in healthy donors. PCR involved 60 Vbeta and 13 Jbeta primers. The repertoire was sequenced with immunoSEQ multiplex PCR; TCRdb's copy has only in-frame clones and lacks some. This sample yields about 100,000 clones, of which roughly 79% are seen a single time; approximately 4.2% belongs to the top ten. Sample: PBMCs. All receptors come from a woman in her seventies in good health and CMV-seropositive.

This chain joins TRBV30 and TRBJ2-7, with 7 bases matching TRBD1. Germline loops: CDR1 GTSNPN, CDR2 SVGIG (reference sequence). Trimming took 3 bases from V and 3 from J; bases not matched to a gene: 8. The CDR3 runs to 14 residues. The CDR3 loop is CAWRWGQRHYEQYF. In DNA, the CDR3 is TGTGCCTGGAGATGGGGACAGAGACACTACGAGCAGTACTTC.

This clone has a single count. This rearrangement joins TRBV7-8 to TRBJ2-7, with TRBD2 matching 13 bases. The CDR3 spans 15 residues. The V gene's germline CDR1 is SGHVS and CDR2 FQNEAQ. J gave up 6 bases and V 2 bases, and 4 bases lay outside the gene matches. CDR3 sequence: CASSLRTSGSGEQYF. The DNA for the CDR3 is TGTGCCAGCAGCTTACGGACTAGCGGGAGTGGCGAGCAGTACTTC.

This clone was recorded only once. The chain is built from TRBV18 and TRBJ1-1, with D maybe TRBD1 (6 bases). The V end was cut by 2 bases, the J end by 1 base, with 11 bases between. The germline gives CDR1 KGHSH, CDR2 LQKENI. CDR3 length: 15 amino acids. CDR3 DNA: TGTGCCAGCTCACCAACGGGACAACCGAACACTGAAGCTTTCTTT. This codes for CASSPTGQPNTEAFF.

CDR3 DNA sequence: TGTGCCAGTAGGGGCGCTAGCGTACTAGAGACCCAGTACTTC. Its protein product is CASRGASVLETQYF. The chain recombines TRBV19 with TRBJ2-5; tentatively, D is TRBD2 (6 bases). Per germline, CDR1 LNHDA and CDR2 SQIVND (reference sequence). The CDR3 is 14 residues long. V lost 6 bases and J lost 4, with 15 bases in between.

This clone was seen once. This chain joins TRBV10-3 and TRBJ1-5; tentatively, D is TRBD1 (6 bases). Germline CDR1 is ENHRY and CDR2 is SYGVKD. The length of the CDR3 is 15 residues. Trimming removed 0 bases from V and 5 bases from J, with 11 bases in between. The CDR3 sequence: CAISESARGHQPQHF. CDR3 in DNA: TGTGCCATCAGTGAGTCCGCCAGGGGTCATCAGCCCCAGCATTTT.

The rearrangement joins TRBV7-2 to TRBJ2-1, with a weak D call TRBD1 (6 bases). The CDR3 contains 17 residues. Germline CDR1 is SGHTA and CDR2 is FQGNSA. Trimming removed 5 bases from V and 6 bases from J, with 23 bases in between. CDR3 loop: CASSATTGLSPPNEQFF. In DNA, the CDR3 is TGTGCCAGCAGCGCAACAACAGGGCTCTCACCCCCCAATGAGCAGTTCTTC. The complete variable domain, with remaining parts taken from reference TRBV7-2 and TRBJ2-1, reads GAGVSQSPSNKVTEKGKDVELRCDPISGHTALYWYRQSLGQGLEFLIYFQGNSAPDKSGLPSDRFSAERTGGSVSTLTIQRTQQEDSAVYLCASSATTGLSPPNEQFFGPGTRLTVL.

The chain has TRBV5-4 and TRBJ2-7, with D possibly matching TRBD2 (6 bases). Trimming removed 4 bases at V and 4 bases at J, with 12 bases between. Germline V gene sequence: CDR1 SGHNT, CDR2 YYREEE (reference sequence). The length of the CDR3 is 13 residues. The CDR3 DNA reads TGTGCCAGCAGCACCTCGGGAGCATACGAGCAGTACTTC. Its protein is CASSTSGAYEQYF. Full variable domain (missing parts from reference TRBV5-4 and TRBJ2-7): ETGVTQSPTHLIKTRGQQVTLRCSSQSGHNTVSWYQQALGQGPQFIFQYYREEENGRGNFPPRFSGLQFPNYSSELNVNALELDDSALYLCASSTSGAYEQYFGPGTRLTVT.

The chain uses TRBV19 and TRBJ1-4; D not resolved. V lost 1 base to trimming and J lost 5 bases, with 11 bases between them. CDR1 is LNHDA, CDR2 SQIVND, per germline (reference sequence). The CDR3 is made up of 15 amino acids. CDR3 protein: CASSIAATGNEKLFF. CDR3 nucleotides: TGTGCCAGTAGTATAGCGGCTACGGGGAATGAAAAACTGTTTTTT.

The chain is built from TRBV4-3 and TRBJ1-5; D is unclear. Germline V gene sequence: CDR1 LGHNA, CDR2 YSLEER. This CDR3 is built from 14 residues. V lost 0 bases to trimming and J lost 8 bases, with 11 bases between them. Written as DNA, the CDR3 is TGCGCCAGCAGCCAAGATATTCAGCGGGAGCCCCAGCATTTT. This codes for CASSQDIQREPQHF.

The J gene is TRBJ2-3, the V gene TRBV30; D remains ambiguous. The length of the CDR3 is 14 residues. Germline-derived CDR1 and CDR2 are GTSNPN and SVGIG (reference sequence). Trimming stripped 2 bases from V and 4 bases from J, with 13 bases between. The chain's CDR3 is CAWSRSGAADTQYF. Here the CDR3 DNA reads TGTGCCTGGAGTAGGAGTGGAGCCGCAGATACGCAGTATTTT.

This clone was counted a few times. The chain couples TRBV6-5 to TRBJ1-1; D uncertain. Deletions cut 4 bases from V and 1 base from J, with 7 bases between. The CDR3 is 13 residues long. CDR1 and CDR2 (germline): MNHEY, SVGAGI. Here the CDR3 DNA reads TGTGCCAGCAGTTCCCCCGGGAACACTGAAGCTTTCTTT. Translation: CASSSPGNTEAFF.

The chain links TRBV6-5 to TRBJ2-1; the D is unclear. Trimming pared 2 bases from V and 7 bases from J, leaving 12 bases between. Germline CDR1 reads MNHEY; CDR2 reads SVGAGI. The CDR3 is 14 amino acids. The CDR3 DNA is TGTGCCAGCAGTTACAATCTCGCCGCGAATGAGCAGTTCTTC. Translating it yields CASSYNLAANEQFF.

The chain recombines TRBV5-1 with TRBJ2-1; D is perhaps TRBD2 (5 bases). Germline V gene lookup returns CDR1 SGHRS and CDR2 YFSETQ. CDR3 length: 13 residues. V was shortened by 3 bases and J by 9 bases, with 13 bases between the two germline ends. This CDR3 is CASSSPPSREQFF. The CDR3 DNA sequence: TGCGCCAGCAGCTCCCCCCCTAGCCGTGAGCAGTTCTTC.

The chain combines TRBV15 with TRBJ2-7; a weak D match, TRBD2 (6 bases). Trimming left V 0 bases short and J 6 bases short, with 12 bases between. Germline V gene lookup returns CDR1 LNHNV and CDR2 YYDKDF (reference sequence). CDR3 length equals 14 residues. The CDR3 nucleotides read TGTGCCACCAGCAGAGACCAACTAGCACCCGAGCAGTACTTC. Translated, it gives CATSRDQLAPEQYF.

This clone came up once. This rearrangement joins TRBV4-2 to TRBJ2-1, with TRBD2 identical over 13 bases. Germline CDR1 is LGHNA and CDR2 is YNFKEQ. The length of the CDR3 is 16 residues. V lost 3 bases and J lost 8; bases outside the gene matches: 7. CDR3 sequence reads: CASSQPGTSGTHEQFF. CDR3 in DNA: TGTGCCAGCAGCCAGCCCGGGACTAGCGGGACCCATGAGCAGTTCTTC.

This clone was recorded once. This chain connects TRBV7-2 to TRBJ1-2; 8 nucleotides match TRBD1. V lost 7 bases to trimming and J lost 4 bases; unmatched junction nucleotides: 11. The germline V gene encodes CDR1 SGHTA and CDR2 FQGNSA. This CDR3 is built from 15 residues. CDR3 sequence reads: CASTLGQGRSYGYTF. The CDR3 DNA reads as TGTGCCAGCACCCTCGGACAGGGAAGATCCTATGGCTACACCTTC.

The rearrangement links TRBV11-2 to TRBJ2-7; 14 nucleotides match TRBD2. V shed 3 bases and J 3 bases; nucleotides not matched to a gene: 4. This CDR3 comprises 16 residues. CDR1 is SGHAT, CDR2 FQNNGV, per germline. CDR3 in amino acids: CASSFGLAGGGYEQYF. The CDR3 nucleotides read TGTGCCAGCAGCTTTGGACTAGCGGGAGGAGGCTACGAGCAGTACTTC.

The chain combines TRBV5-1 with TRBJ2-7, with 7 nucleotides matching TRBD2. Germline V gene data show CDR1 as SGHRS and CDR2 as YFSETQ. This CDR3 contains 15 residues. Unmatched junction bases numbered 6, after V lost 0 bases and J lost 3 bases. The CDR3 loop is CASSLVWGGDYEQYF. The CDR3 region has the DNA TGCGCCAGCAGCTTGGTATGGGGGGGGGACTACGAGCAGTACTTC.

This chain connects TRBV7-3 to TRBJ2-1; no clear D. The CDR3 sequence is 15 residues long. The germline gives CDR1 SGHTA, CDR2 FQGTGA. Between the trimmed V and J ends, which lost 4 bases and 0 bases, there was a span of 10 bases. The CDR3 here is CASSSYGSSYNEQFF. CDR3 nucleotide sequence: TGTGCCAGCAGCTCCTACGGTAGCTCCTACAATGAGCAGTTCTTC.

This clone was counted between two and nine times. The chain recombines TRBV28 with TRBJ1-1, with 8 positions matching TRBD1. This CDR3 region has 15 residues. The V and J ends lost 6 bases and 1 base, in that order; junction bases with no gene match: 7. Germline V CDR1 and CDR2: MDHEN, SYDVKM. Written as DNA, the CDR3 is TGTGCCAGCAGGCCAGGGGGCTCAGGGAACACTGAAGCTTTCTTT. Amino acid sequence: CASRPGGSGNTEAFF.

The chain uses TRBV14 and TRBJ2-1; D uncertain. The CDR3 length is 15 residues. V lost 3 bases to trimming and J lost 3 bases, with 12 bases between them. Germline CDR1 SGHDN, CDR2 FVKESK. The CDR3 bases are TGTGCCAGCAGCCAGCTCAGGCCCGTCTACAATGAGCAGTTCTTC. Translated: CASSQLRPVYNEQFF. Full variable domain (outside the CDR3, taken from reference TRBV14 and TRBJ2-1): EAGVTQFPSHSVIEKGQTVTLRCDPISGHDNLYWYRRVMGKEIKFLLHFVKESKQDESGMPNNRFLAERTGGTYSTLKVQPAELEDSGVYFCASSQLRPVYNEQFFGPGTRLTVL.